The 9 T cell receptor beta chains below all came from one sample that was sequenced in a study of PD-L1 blockade in urothelial cancer. Some clones are missing from TCRdb's copy, which holds only in-frame ones; the method was immunoSEQ multiplex PCR. The sample has about 49,000 clones, around nine tenths seen once. The input for sequencing was PBMCs, taken around atezolizumab (anti-PD-L1) treatment. These receptors all come from a man aged 55 to 69 with urothelial cancer.

The chain has TRBV5-4 and TRBJ2-7, with 11 bases identical to TRBD2. The CDR3 is made up of 14 amino acids. V gave up 2 bases and J gave up 7 bases; unmatched junction bases: 5. Germline CDR1 is SGHNT and CDR2 is YYREEE (reference sequence). For the CDR3, the DNA is TGTGCCAGCAGCTTTCTAGCGGGGGGTAAGGAGCAGTACTTC. It specifies CASSFLAGGKEQYF.

J is TRBJ2-2 and V is TRBV7-2; weak D call: TRBD2 (5 bases). The germline CDR1 and CDR2 sequences are SGHTA and FQGNSA. The CDR3 totals 16 residues. With 1 base removed from V and 6 bases from J, the gap between germline ends came to 15 bases. The CDR3 is CASSLGGGAIPGELFF. In DNA form, the CDR3 reads TGTGCCAGCAGCTTAGGAGGAGGCGCAATACCCGGGGAGCTGTTTTTT.

CDR3 sequence (DNA): TGTGCCAGCAGCCCGGGGACAGGGGTGTGGAATGGCTACACCTTC. Its protein product is CASSPGTGVWNGYTF. The chain is built from TRBV7-2 and TRBJ1-2; TRBD1 agrees at 10 bases. CDR1 SGHTA and CDR2 FQGNSA come from the germline V gene. V shed 5 bases and J 6 bases; nucleotides not matched to a gene: 9. The CDR3 covers 15 residues.

J is TRBJ1-1 and V is TRBV9, with D possibly being TRBD1 (5 bases). Trimming stripped 3 bases from V and 1 base from J, with 7 bases between. The CDR3 runs 13 residues. Germline lookup yields CDR1 SGDLS and CDR2 YYNGEE. This chain's CDR3 is CASSDQGNTEAFF. CDR3 nucleotides: TGTGCCAGCAGCGACCAGGGGAACACTGAAGCTTTCTTT.

The rearrangement joins TRBV19 to TRBJ1-1; 10 nucleotides match TRBD1. From germline, CDR1 is LNHDA and CDR2 SQIVND (reference sequence). This CDR3 contains 16 residues. V shed 3 bases and J 0 bases; nucleotides not matched to a gene: 4. CDR3 nucleotide sequence: TGTGCCAGTAGTATTGGGGGGACAGGGGTGAACACTGAAGCTTTCTTT. Translating gives CASSIGGTGVNTEAFF.

This chain links TRBV19 with TRBJ1-5; D might be TRBD1 (6 bases). The V gene's germline CDR1 is LNHDA and CDR2 SQIVND (reference sequence). V was pared by 6 bases and J by 4 bases, with 16 bases between. The CDR3 is 15 amino acids. The CDR3 region is CASSGIGGGNQPQHF. Here the CDR3 DNA reads TGTGCCAGTAGCGGGATAGGGGGGGGTAATCAGCCCCAGCATTTT.

This chain joins TRBV7-2 and TRBJ1-2; D not certain. The CDR3 loop spans 16 amino acids. The ends were cut back, 2 bases at V and 8 bases at J, with 21 bases in the middle. Germline V gives CDR1 SGHTA, CDR2 FQGNSA. The chain's CDR3 is CASSLSAIVNQEGYTF. The CDR3 region has the DNA TGTGCCAGCAGCTTATCCGCAATCGTTAACCAAGAGGGCTACACCTTC.

This rearrangement joins TRBV6-5 to TRBJ1-2; 8 nucleotides match TRBD1. Per the germline V gene, CDR1 is MNHEY and CDR2 is SVGAGI. The CDR3 contains 13 residues. V was clipped by 5 bases and J by 4 bases; unmatched bases: 3. CDR3 sequence reads: CASSEGTGYGYTF. The CDR3 nucleotides are TGTGCCAGCAGTGAGGGGACAGGCTATGGCTACACCTTC.

This sequence joins TRBV6-1 and TRBJ2-7, with D unclear. Germline-derived CDR1 and CDR2 are MNHNS and SASEGT. This CDR3 region has 12 residues. V lost 10 bases and J 1 base, leaving 11 bases between the germline ends. CDR3 nucleotides: TGTGCCACCTCCCCCAGATCCTACGAGCAGTACTTC. As protein: CATSPRSYEQYF.